The next 27 T cell receptor beta chains were all read from a single sample in a study of cytomegalovirus exposure and HLA in healthy donors. TCRdb's copy holds only in-frame clones and misses some; the assay was immunoSEQ multiplex PCR. Among tens of thousands of clones listed, just under 95% were seen once. The sequenced sample was PBMCs. The receptors stem from a man between 18 and 35 years old in good health and CMV-seronegative.

This clone came up once. The chain couples TRBV7-2 to TRBJ1-5; 9 bases agree with TRBD1. This CDR3 has 15 amino acids. Per germline, CDR1 SGHTA and CDR2 FQGNSA. The junction had 8 bases not matched to a gene; V was cut back by 4 bases and J by 7 bases. The CDR3 bases are TGTGCCAGCAGCTGGTCGGGACAGGGAACCCAGCCCCAGCATTTT. Its translation: CASSWSGQGTQPQHF. The full variable domain, completed using reference TRBV7-2 and TRBJ1-5, is GAGVSQSPSNKVTEKGKDVELRCDPISGHTALYWYRQSLGQGLEFLIYFQGNSAPDKSGLPSDRFSAERTGGSVSTLTIQRTQQEDSAVYLCASSWSGQGTQPQHFGDGTRLSIL.

The chain is built from TRBV7-8 and TRBJ2-7; D remains unclear. The germline CDR1 and CDR2 sequences are SGHVS and FQNEAQ. The CDR3 consists of 13 residues. Trimming removed 5 bases at V and 6 bases at J, with 14 bases between. The CDR3 bases are TGTGCCAGCAGCCCTTACCACTTCGGCGAGCAGTACTTC. Translation gives CASSPYHFGEQYF.

The gene calls are TRBV6-5 and TRBJ1-4; TRBD1 matches 7 bases. The J segment lost 6 bases and the V segment lost 6 bases, leaving 10 bases of the junction unmatched. The CDR3 length is 15 residues. Per the germline V gene, CDR1 is MNHEY and CDR2 is SVGAGI. CDR3 residues: CASRRKGQSDEKLFF. The CDR3 DNA is TGTGCCAGCAGGAGAAAGGGACAGTCAGATGAAAAACTGTTTTTT.

The J gene is TRBJ1-1, the V gene TRBV7-6, with D possibly TRBD1 on 6 matching bases. CDR1 is SGHVS, CDR2 FNYEAQ, per germline. V lost 3 bases and J 1 base, leaving 6 bases between the germline ends. This CDR3 has 13 amino acids. This CDR3 is CASSLGQNTEAFF. CDR3 DNA sequence: TGTGCCAGCAGCTTGGGACAGAACACTGAAGCTTTCTTT.

This chain uses TRBV4-1 with TRBJ2-7; D ambiguous. The CDR3 runs to 13 residues. Germline V gene lookup returns CDR1 MGHRA and CDR2 YSYEKL. The germline V and J ends were trimmed by 0 bases and 4 bases, with 7 bases remaining between them. CDR3 sequence reads: CASSQESTYEQYF. For the CDR3, the DNA is TGCGCCAGCAGCCAAGAGAGCACTTACGAGCAGTACTTC.

The chain has TRBV27 and TRBJ2-5; 8 bases are shared with TRBD1. This CDR3 comprises 16 residues. Trimming cost V 6 bases and J 2 bases; bases outside gene matches: 11. Germline CDR1 MNHEY, CDR2 SMNVEV (reference sequence). CDR3 in amino acids: CASRPIRTGIQETQYF. CDR3 DNA: TGTGCCAGCAGGCCGATACGGACAGGGATACAAGAGACCCAGTACTTC.

The chain is built from TRBV19 and TRBJ2-7; 9 bases agree with TRBD2. CDR1 and CDR2 (germline): LNHDA, SQIVND (reference sequence). The ends lost 3 bases at V and 6 bases at J; junction bases unmatched: 9. The CDR3 has 15 residues. This CDR3 reads CASSIGSGSGSEQYF. The CDR3 bases are TGTGCCAGTAGTATTGGTAGCGGGAGCGGCAGCGAGCAGTACTTC.

This chain joins TRBV28 and TRBJ1-2; D is undetermined. The CDR3 has 13 residues. V lost 2 bases and J 5 bases, leaving 9 bases between the germline ends. Germline V gene lookup returns CDR1 MDHEN and CDR2 SYDVKM. The CDR3 nucleotides read TGTGCCAGCAGTTTAAAGGAGCTATATGGCTACACCTTC. Translation gives CASSLKELYGYTF.

CDR3 DNA: TGTGCCAGCAGCTTAGGGACTAGCGGGAGTTCTTTGGAGACCCAGTACTTC. This sequence encodes CASSLGTSGSSLETQYF. V and J are TRBV11-2 and TRBJ2-5, with 13 nucleotides matching TRBD2. Germline CDR1 reads SGHAT; CDR2 reads FQNNGV. This CDR3 is 17 amino acids long. With V trimmed by 1 base and J by 5 bases, 7 bases remained unmatched.

The J gene is TRBJ1-2, the V gene TRBV6-5; 9 positions agree with TRBD1. Germline CDR1 and CDR2: MNHEY and SVGAGI. The CDR3 sequence is 13 residues long. The ends lost 5 bases at V and 6 bases at J; junction bases unmatched: 4. CDR3 in DNA: TGTGCCAGCAGTCGGGACAGGGTGGATGGCTACACCTTC. It codes for CASSRDRVDGYTF.

Here the CDR3 reads CASRRDRGSGQPQHF. The DNA for the CDR3 is TGTGCCAGCAGGAGGGACAGGGGGTCGGGGCAGCCCCAGCATTTT. V gene TRBV6-1 combines with J gene TRBJ1-5; 11 bases fit TRBD1. CDR1 is MNHNS and CDR2 is SASEGT in the germline V gene. CDR3 length: 15 residues. V lost 6 bases and J lost 7; bases outside the gene matches: 8.

The chain joins TRBV28 to TRBJ2-5; the D gene is possibly TRBD2 (6 bases). Trimming shortened V by 3 bases and J by 1 base, and 9 bases separated the two germline ends. The CDR3 has 14 residues. Germline V lookup: CDR1 MDHEN, CDR2 SYDVKM. CDR3 amino acids: CASSLRDLQETQYF. The DNA for the CDR3 is TGTGCCAGCAGTTTGCGGGACCTCCAAGAGACCCAGTACTTC.

V is TRBV4-3 and J is TRBJ1-3; 9 bases map to TRBD1. V was clipped by 1 base and J by 2 bases; unmatched bases: 6. The CDR3 runs 17 residues. From germline, CDR1 is LGHNA and CDR2 YSLEER. Here the CDR3 reads CASSQGTGALTGNTIYF. The CDR3 DNA reads as TGCGCCAGCAGCCAAGGGACAGGGGCTTTAACTGGAAACACCATATATTTT.

The chain employs TRBV5-5 and TRBJ1-2, with D tentatively TRBD1 (5 bases). This CDR3 contains 15 residues. Germline assignment: CDR1 SGHKS and CDR2 YYEKEE (reference sequence). V was trimmed by 1 base and J by 4 bases, leaving 14 bases between them. CDR3 amino acids: CASSLITGFGYGYTF. The CDR3 nucleotides are TGTGCCAGCAGCTTGATTACAGGTTTCGGCTATGGCTACACCTTC.

This chain links TRBV11-2 with TRBJ1-5; D remains unclear. Trimming took 3 bases from V and 4 from J, leaving 13 bases between them. This CDR3 comprises 15 residues. The V gene's germline CDR1 is SGHAT and CDR2 FQNNGV. The CDR3 reads CASSLTGSSNQPQHF. CDR3 DNA sequence: TGTGCCAGCAGCTTGACGGGTTCGTCAAATCAGCCCCAGCATTTT.

The gene calls are TRBV13 and TRBJ2-1; D might be TRBD2 (6 bases). The CDR3 extends over 13 amino acids. Germline CDR1 is PRHDT and CDR2 is FYEKMQ (reference sequence). V was shortened by 8 bases and J by 3 bases, with 11 bases between the two germline ends. The CDR3 DNA follows: TGTGCCAGCGGAGTAGCGGTCTACAATGAGCAGTTCTTC. It specifies CASGVAVYNEQFF.

The rearrangement joins TRBV9 to TRBJ2-2, with 7 bases aligning to TRBD1. Per the germline V gene, CDR1 is SGDLS and CDR2 is YYNGEE. The V gene end was trimmed by 4 bases and the J gene end by 5 bases; junction bases not matched to a gene: 8. CDR3 length: 15 amino acids. The CDR3 coding sequence is TGTGCCAGCAGCCCCCGGGACAGTGCTACCGGGGAGCTGTTTTTT. It is translated as CASSPRDSATGELFF. The whole variable domain, remainder taken from reference TRBV9 and TRBJ2-2, is DSGVTQTPKHLITATGQRVTLRCSPRSGDLSVYWYQQSLDQGLQFLIQYYNGEERAKGNILERFSAQQFPDLHSELNLSSLELGDSALYFCASSPRDSATGELFFGEGSRLTVL.

The sample holds one count of this clone. This rearrangement joins TRBV19 to TRBJ2-1; 8 bases align to TRBD2. The V gene end was trimmed by 5 bases and the J gene end by 7 bases; junction bases not matched to a gene: 10. Germline loops: CDR1 LNHDA, CDR2 SQIVND (reference sequence). The CDR3 extends over 15 amino acids. In DNA, the CDR3 is TGTGCCAGTAGTTCGGGACTAGGAGTAAGGAATGAGCAGTTCTTC. It is translated as CASSSGLGVRNEQFF.

The rearrangement links TRBV10-3 to TRBJ2-6, with 12 nucleotides matching TRBD1. Germline assignment: CDR1 ENHRY and CDR2 SYGVKD. CDR3 size: 17 residues. V was pared by 6 bases and J by 4 bases, with 7 bases of the junction left unmatched. This chain's CDR3 is CAIRRGQGAQGANVLTF. Written as DNA, the CDR3 is TGTGCCATCAGGAGGGGACAGGGGGCGCAAGGGGCCAACGTCCTGACTTTC.

The chain uses TRBV11-2 and TRBJ2-1; 9 nucleotides match TRBD2. Germline V lookup: CDR1 SGHAT, CDR2 FQNNGV. The CDR3 runs to 17 residues. V was clipped by 2 bases and J by 3 bases; unmatched bases: 8. CDR3 bases: TGTGCCAGCAGCTTATGGACTAGCGAGATGTTCTACAATGAGCAGTTCTTC. This codes for CASSLWTSEMFYNEQFF.

The chain has TRBV10-3 and TRBJ2-1; D remains unclear. CDR3 length: 12 amino acids. The V gene's germline CDR1 is ENHRY and CDR2 SYGVKD. Deletions cut 7 bases from V and 6 bases from J, with 10 bases between. The CDR3 DNA is TGTGCCATCAAGACGAGAGGCAATGAGCAGTTCTTC. Protein: CAIKTRGNEQFF.

The chain uses TRBV7-2 and TRBJ1-1; D is unresolved. V lost 1 base, J lost 0 bases, and 15 bases lay in between. The length of the CDR3 is 17 residues. Germline CDR1 is SGHTA and CDR2 is FQGNSA. CDR3 in amino acids: CASSLVSQVPVNTEAFF. The CDR3 DNA reads as TGTGCCAGCAGCTTAGTATCCCAAGTTCCAGTGAACACTGAAGCTTTCTTT.

The chain has TRBV11-1 and TRBJ2-4; D unclear. The germline gives CDR1 SGHAT, CDR2 FQDESV (reference sequence). The CDR3 is 14 amino acids. V was trimmed by 5 bases and J by 7 bases, leaving 15 bases between them. As DNA, the CDR3 is TGTGCCAGCAGCCCTAGGTCAAAGGTCAACATTCAGTACTTC. Its translation is CASSPRSKVNIQYF.

The gene calls are TRBV7-3 and TRBJ1-1; a possible D gene is TRBD1 (5 bases). The CDR3 totals 13 residues. Germline values: CDR1 SGHTA, CDR2 FQGTGA. Trimming pared 5 bases from V and 3 bases from J, leaving 10 bases between. Here the CDR3 reads CASSRDSDTEAFF. The CDR3 coding sequence is TGTGCCAGCAGCCGGGACTCAGACACTGAAGCTTTCTTT.

The chain joins TRBV7-9 to TRBJ1-1; no clear D gene. Trimming stripped 5 bases from V and 5 bases from J, with 21 bases between. Germline CDR1 is SEHNR and CDR2 is FQNEAQ (reference sequence). This CDR3 region has 16 residues. The CDR3 bases are TGTGCCAGCAGCCCCGGGGATGGGAGGGTCAGAACTGAAGCTTTCTTT. This sequence encodes CASSPGDGRVRTEAFF.

The chain recombines TRBV2 with TRBJ2-5; no clear D gene. The V end lost 3 bases, the J end lost 5 bases, and 10 bases lay between the germline ends. Germline assignment: CDR1 SNHLY and CDR2 FYNNEI. The CDR3 runs 13 residues. The CDR3 here is CASSDTGGETQYF. The CDR3 nucleotides are TGTGCCAGCAGTGATACGGGTGGGGAGACCCAGTACTTC.

V and J are TRBV27 and TRBJ2-7; 10 bases match TRBD1. The ends lost 4 bases at V and 5 bases at J; junction bases unmatched: 8. Germline loops: CDR1 MNHEY, CDR2 SMNVEV (reference sequence). The CDR3 is made up of 15 amino acids. The CDR3 DNA reads as TGTGCCAGCAGTTCTAGGGGGGACAGGGGCAACGAGCAGTACTTC. This sequence encodes CASSSRGDRGNEQYF.